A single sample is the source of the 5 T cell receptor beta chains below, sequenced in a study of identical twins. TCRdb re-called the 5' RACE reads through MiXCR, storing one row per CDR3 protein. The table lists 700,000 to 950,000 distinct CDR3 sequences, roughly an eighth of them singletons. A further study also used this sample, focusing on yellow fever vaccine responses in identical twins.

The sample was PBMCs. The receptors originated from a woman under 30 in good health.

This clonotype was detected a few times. The CDR3 coding sequence is TGTGCCAGCAGTCCGTCAACCGGGACAGGATCCTACGAGCAGTACTTC. Protein sequence: CASSPSTGTGSYEQYF. The V gene is TRBV28, the J gene TRBJ2-7; 8 bases align to TRBD1. CDR1 is MDHEN, CDR2 SYDVKM, per germline. Trimming took 5 bases from V and 1 from J; bases not matched to a gene: 10. The CDR3 consists of 16 residues.

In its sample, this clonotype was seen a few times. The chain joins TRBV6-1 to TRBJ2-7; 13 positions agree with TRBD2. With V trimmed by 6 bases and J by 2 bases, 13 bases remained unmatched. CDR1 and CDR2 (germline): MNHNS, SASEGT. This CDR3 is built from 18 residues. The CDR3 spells CASSNLLPTSGGTYEQYV. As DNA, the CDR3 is TGTGCCAGCAGCAATCTATTACCGACTAGCGGGGGGACCTACGAGCAGTACGTC.

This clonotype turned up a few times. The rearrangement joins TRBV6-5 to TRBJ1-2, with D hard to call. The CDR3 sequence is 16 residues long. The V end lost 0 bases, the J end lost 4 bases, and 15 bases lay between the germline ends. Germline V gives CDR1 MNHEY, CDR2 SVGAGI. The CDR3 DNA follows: TGTGCCAGCAGTTACTCGACGGCGGCGGCGGGCTATGGCTACACCTTC. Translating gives CASSYSTAAAGYGYTF.

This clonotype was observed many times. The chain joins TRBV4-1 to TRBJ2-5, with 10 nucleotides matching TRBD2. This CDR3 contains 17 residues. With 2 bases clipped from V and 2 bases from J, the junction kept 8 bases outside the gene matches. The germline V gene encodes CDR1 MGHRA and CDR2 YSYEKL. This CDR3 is CASSQLGTSVLQETQYF. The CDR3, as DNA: TGCGCCAGCAGCCAACTTGGGACTAGCGTCCTTCAAGAGACCCAGTACTTC.

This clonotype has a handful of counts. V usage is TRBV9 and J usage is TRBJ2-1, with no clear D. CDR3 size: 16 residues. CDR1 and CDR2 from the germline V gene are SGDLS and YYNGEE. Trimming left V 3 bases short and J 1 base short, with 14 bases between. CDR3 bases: TGTGCCAGCAGCGCCGGAAATAGGATTTCCTACAATGAGCAGTTCTTC. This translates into CASSAGNRISYNEQFF.